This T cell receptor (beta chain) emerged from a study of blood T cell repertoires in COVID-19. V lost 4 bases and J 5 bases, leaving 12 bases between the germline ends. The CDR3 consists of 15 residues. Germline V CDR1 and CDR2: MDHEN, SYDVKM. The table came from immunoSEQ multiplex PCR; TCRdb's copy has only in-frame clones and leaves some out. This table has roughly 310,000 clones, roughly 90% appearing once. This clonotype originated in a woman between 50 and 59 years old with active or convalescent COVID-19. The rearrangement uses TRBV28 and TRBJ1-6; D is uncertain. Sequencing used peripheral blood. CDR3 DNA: TGTGCCAGCAGTTATGCTCAGCGAAATAATTCACCCCTCCACTTT. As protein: CASSYAQRNNSPLHF.